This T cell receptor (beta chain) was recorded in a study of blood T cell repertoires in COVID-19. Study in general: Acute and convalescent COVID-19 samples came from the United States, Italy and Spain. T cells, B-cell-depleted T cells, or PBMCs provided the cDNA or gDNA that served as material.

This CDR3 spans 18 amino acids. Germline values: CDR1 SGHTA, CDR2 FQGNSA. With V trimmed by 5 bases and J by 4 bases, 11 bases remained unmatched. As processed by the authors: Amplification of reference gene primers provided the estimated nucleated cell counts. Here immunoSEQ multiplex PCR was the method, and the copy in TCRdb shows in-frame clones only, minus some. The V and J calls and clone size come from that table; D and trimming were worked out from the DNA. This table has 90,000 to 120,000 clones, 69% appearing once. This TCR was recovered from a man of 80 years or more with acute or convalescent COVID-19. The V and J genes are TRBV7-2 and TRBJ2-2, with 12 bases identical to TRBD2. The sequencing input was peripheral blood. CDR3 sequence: CASSRDLAGGPRTGELFF. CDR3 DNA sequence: TGTGCCAGCAGCCGTGACCTAGCGGGAGGGCCGCGCACCGGGGAGCTGTTTTTT.